The 15 T cell receptor beta chains presented below share a single source sample, sequenced in a study of blood T cell repertoires in COVID-19. Using immunoSEQ multiplex PCR, the repertoire was profiled, and TCRdb retains in-frame clones only, with some absent. Found here are roughly 250,000 clones, roughly 79% of them singletons; the top ten hold around 2.9%. The sequencing sample was made of peripheral blood. Every receptor here comes from a woman aged 60-75 years with active or convalescent COVID-19.

This chain joins TRBV4-3 and TRBJ2-3; TRBD2 matches at 7 bases. The V and J ends lost 4 bases and 0 bases, in that order; junction bases with no gene match: 4. CDR3 length: 15 residues. Germline loops: CDR1 LGHNA, CDR2 YSLEER. The chain's CDR3 is CASSLERDSTDTQYF. The CDR3 nucleotides are TGCGCCAGCAGCCTAGAGCGGGACAGCACAGATACGCAGTATTTT.

The J gene is TRBJ2-7, the V gene TRBV11-2, with a possible D match to TRBD1 (6 bases). Germline CDR1 is SGHAT and CDR2 is FQNNGV. This CDR3 is 15 amino acids long. V dropped 6 bases and J dropped 0 bases, with 15 bases sitting between them. For the CDR3, the DNA is TGTGCCAGCAGTTTCTTCAGGGGACGCTCCTACGAGCAGTACTTC. It yields the protein CASSFFRGRSYEQYF.

V gene TRBV4-1 combines with J gene TRBJ2-2, with D perhaps TRBD2 (6 bases). V was clipped by 0 bases and J by 3 bases, with 14 bases between them. The CDR3 consists of 17 residues. The germline CDR1 and CDR2 sequences are MGHRA and YSYEKL. Here the CDR3 DNA reads TGCGCCAGCAGCCAAGAGGGAGGCAGGGTAGACACCGGGGAGCTGTTTTTT. It is translated as CASSQEGGRVDTGELFF.

The V gene is TRBV2, the J gene TRBJ2-4, with 13 nucleotides matching TRBD2. Germline V gene sequence: CDR1 SNHLY, CDR2 FYNNEI. The CDR3 is made up of 16 amino acids. The trim removed 6 bases at V and 3 bases at J, leaving 5 bases unmatched. Here the CDR3 DNA reads TGTGCCAGCAGAGCGACTAGCGGGGGGATCAAAAACATTCAGTACTTC. Amino acid sequence: CASRATSGGIKNIQYF.

This rearrangement joins TRBV3-1 (or the pseudogene TRBV3-2) to TRBJ1-4; D ambiguous. This CDR3 region has 15 residues. Germline CDR1 reads LGHDT; CDR2 reads YNNKEL (reference sequence). V was pared by 4 bases and J by 3 bases, with 12 bases between. CDR3 DNA sequence: TGTGCCAGCAGCCCCGGGGTCAGTCCTAATGAAAAACTGTTTTTT. Translating it yields CASSPGVSPNEKLFF.

This chain uses TRBV30 with TRBJ1-6; D not certain. The CDR3 runs to 15 residues. V gave up 3 bases and J gave up 0 bases, with 9 bases separating them. CDR1 and CDR2 from the germline V gene are GTSNPN and SVGIG (reference sequence). CDR3 nucleotide sequence: TGTGCCTGGAGACAGACATCCTCCTATAATTCACCCCTCCACTTT. Encoded protein: CAWRQTSSYNSPLHF.

There are a few counts of this clone. CDR3 region: CASSGRAGGTYSNQPQHF. The CDR3 bases are TGTGCCAGCAGTGGGAGAGCAGGGGGGACCTATAGCAATCAGCCCCAGCATTTT. V is TRBV6-1 and J is TRBJ1-5, with 7 bases that match TRBD1. This CDR3 spans 18 amino acids. Looked up from germline, CDR1 is MNHNS and CDR2 is SASEGT. J gave up 0 bases and V 4 bases, and 12 bases lay outside the gene matches.

J is TRBJ1-2 and V is TRBV28, with 7 bases fitting TRBD1. In germline, CDR1 is MDHEN, CDR2 SYDVKM. V shed 4 bases, J shed 4 bases, and the junction held 9 bases outside the gene matches. The length of the CDR3 is 15 residues. CDR3 residues: CASSSWTGRLYGYTF. The CDR3 DNA reads as TGTGCCAGCAGTTCCTGGACAGGCCGGCTCTATGGCTACACCTTC.

The rearrangement joins TRBV7-9 to TRBJ1-2, with D hard to call. Germline V gives CDR1 SEHNR, CDR2 FQNEAQ (reference sequence). The CDR3 loop spans 15 amino acids. V gave up 0 bases and J gave up 6 bases, with 14 bases separating them. The CDR3 reads CASSLALEGLDGYTF. DNA for the CDR3: TGTGCCAGCAGCTTAGCGCTGGAGGGCCTCGATGGCTACACCTTC.

This sequence joins TRBV5-1 and TRBJ2-7; 9 bases align to TRBD1. This CDR3 comprises 14 residues. Trimming took 4 bases from V and 3 from J; bases not matched to a gene: 5. The germline V gene encodes CDR1 SGHRS and CDR2 YFSETQ. Written as DNA, the CDR3 is TGCGCCAGCAGCATACCGGGACAGGGCTACGAGCAGTACTTC. Translated: CASSIPGQGYEQYF.

The J gene is TRBJ2-6, the V gene TRBV27; no definite D call. The CDR3 is 16 amino acids. CDR1 and CDR2 from the germline V gene are MNHEY and SMNVEV (reference sequence). V was trimmed by 2 bases and J by 0 bases, leaving 8 bases between them. CDR3 region: CASSLKPYSGANVLTF. As DNA, the CDR3 is TGTGCCAGCAGTTTAAAACCCTACTCTGGGGCCAACGTCCTGACTTTC. Full variable domain (remainder filled in from reference TRBV27 and TRBJ2-6): EAQVTQNPRYLITVTGKKLTVTCSQNMNHEYMSWYRQDPGLGLRQIYYSMNVEVTDKGDVPEGYKVSRKEKRNFPLILESPSPNQTSLYFCASSLKPYSGANVLTFGAGSRLTVL.

The rearrangement joins TRBV10-1 to TRBJ1-2, with 7 bases fitting TRBD1. Trimming took 10 bases from V and 0 from J; bases not matched to a gene: 20. Germline-derived CDR1 and CDR2 are WNHNN and SYGVQD (reference sequence). The CDR3 has 18 amino acids. For the CDR3, the DNA is TGCGCCATCATACCAGCCCGGGGGACAGCAACTCCTAACTATGGCTACACCTTC. Protein sequence: CAIIPARGTATPNYGYTF.

A single count supports this clone. This rearrangement joins TRBV10-2 to TRBJ2-7, with unresolved D. Between the trimmed V and J ends, which lost 4 bases and 2 bases, there was a span of 9 bases. This CDR3 contains 13 residues. Germline V gives CDR1 WSHSY, CDR2 SAAADI. CDR3 protein: CASSVQSAYEQYF. In DNA form, the CDR3 reads TGCGCCAGCAGTGTACAGTCAGCCTACGAGCAGTACTTC.

Written as DNA, the CDR3 is TGTGCCAGCAGTTTATCTTTTGGCCGATGGGAGACCCAGTACTTC. It codes for CASSLSFGRWETQYF. The chain uses TRBV27 and TRBJ2-5; no firm D call. Per germline, CDR1 MNHEY and CDR2 SMNVEV (reference sequence). The V and J ends lost 0 bases and 5 bases respectively, with 13 bases between them. The CDR3 totals 15 residues.

This rearrangement joins TRBV6-2 or TRBV6-3 to TRBJ1-2; TRBD1 matches at 8 bases. Germline values: CDR1 MNHEY, CDR2 SVGEGT. Trimming took 5 bases from V and 4 from J; bases not matched to a gene: 9. CDR3 size: 15 residues. CDR3 in DNA: TGTGCCAGCAGTAGCGGACAGGGCAAAGGCTATGGCTACACCTTC. This sequence encodes CASSSGQGKGYGYTF.